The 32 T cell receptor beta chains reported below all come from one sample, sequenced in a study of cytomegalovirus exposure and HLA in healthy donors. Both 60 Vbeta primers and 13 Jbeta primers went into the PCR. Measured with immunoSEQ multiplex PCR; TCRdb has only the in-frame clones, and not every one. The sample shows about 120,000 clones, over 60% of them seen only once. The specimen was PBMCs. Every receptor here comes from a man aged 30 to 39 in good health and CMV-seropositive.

The CDR3: CASTPGVYGYTF. CDR3 nucleotide sequence: TGTGCCAGTACCCCGGGGGTTTATGGCTACACCTTC. The V call is TRBV19, the J call TRBJ1-2; weak D call: TRBD1 (5 bases). Germline V gene sequence: CDR1 LNHDA, CDR2 SQIVND (reference sequence). Trimming removed 7 bases from V and 5 bases from J, with 11 bases in between. The CDR3 has 12 residues.

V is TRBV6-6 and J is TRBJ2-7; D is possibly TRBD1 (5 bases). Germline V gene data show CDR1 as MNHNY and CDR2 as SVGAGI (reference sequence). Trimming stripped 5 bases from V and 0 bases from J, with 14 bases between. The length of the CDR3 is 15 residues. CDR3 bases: TGTGCCAGCAGTCCCGACAGAACGTTCTCCTACGAGCAGTACTTC. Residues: CASSPDRTFSYEQYF.

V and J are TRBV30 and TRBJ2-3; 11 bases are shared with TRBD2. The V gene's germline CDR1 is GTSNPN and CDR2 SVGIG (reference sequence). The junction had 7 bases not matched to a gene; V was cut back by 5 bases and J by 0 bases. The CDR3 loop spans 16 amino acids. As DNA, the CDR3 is TGTGCCTGGGGGAAGGGACTAGCGGCTAGCACAGATACGCAGTATTTT. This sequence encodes CAWGKGLAASTDTQYF.

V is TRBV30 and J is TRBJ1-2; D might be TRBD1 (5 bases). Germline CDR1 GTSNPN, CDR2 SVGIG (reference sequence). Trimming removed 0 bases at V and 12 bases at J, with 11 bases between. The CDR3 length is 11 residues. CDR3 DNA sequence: TGTGCCTGGAGTGTAGCAGGGCGCCACACCTTC. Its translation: CAWSVAGRHTF.

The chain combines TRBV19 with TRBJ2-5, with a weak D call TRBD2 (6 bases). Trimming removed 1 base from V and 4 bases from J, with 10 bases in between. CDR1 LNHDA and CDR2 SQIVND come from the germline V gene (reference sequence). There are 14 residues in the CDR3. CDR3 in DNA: TGTGCCAGTAGTATAGGACTAGATTTAGAGACCCAGTACTTC. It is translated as CASSIGLDLETQYF.

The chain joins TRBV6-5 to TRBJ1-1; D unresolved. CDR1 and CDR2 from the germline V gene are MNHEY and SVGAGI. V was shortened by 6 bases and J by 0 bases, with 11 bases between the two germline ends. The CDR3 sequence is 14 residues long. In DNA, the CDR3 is TGTGCCAGCAGGGCAGAATATATGAACACTGAAGCTTTCTTT. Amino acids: CASRAEYMNTEAFF.

DNA of the CDR3: TGTGCCAGTAGTAGGACAGGGGCCAACACTGAAGCTTTCTTT. It is translated as CASSRTGANTEAFF. The chain is built from TRBV19 and TRBJ1-1, with 9 positions matching TRBD1. In germline, CDR1 is LNHDA, CDR2 SQIVND (reference sequence). The CDR3 is 14 residues long. V lost 4 bases to trimming and J lost 2 bases; unmatched junction nucleotides: 2.

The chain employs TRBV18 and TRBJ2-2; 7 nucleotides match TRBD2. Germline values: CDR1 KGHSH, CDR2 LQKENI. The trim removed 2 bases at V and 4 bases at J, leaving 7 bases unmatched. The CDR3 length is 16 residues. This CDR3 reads CASSPESGVSTGELFF. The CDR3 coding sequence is TGTGCCAGCTCACCAGAAAGCGGGGTCAGCACCGGGGAGCTGTTTTTT.

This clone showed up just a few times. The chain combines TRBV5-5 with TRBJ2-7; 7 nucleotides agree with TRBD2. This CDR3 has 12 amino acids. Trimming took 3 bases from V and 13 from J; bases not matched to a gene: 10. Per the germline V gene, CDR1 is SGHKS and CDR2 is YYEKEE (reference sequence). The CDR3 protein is CASSWEGRVIYF. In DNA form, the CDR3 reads TGTGCCAGCAGCTGGGAGGGCAGGGTTATATACTTC.

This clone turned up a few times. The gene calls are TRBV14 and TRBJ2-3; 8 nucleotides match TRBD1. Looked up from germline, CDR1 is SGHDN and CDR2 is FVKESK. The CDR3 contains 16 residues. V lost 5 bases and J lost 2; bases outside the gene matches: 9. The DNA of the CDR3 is TGTGCCAGCAGCATCGGGACAGGAGTACACACAGATACGCAGTATTTT. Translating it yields CASSIGTGVHTDTQYF.

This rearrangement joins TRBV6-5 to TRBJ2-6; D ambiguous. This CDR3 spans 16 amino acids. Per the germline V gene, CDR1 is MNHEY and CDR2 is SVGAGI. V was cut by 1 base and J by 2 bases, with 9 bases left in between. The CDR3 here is CASSYYQDPGANVLTF. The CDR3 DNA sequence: TGTGCCAGCAGTTACTATCAGGATCCTGGGGCCAACGTCCTGACTTTC.

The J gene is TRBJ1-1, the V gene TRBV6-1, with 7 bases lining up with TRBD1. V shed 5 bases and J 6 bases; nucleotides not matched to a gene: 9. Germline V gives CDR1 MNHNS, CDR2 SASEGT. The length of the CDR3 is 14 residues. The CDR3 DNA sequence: TGTGCCAGCAGTTCGCATTACAGGGGATCTGAAGCTTTCTTT. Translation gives CASSSHYRGSEAFF.

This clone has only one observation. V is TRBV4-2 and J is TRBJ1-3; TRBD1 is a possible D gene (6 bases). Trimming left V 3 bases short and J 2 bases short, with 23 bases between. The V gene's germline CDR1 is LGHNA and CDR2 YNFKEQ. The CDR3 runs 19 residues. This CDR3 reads CASSQPYVGGAYTGNTIYF. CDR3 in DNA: TGTGCCAGCAGCCAGCCTTATGTAGGGGGGGCCTATACTGGAAACACCATATATTTT.

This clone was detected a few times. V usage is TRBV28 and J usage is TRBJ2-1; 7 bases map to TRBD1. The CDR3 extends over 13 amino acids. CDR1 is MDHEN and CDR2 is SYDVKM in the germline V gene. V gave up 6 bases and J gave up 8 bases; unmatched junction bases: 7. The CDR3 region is CASRQGLWDEQFF. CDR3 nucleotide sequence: TGTGCCAGCAGACAGGGGCTTTGGGATGAGCAGTTCTTC.

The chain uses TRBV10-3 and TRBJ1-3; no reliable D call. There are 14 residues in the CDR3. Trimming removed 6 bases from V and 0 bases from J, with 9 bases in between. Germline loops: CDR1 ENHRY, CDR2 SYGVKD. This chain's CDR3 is CAIRPGFSGNTIYF. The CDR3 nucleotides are TGTGCCATCAGGCCGGGATTCTCTGGAAACACCATATATTTT.

CDR3 in amino acids: CASSEGAGYYNEQFF. The CDR3, as DNA: TGTGCCAGCAGTGAAGGGGCAGGGTATTACAATGAGCAGTTCTTC. This rearrangement joins TRBV2 to TRBJ2-1; a weak D match, TRBD1 (5 bases). The ends were cut back, 1 base at V and 4 bases at J, with 11 bases in the middle. This CDR3 has 15 amino acids. Germline CDR1 reads SNHLY; CDR2 reads FYNNEI.

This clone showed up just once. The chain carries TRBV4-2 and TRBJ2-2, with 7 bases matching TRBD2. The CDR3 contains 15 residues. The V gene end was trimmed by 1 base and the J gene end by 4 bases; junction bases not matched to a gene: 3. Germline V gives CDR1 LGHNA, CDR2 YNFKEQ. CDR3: CASSQVREGTGELFF. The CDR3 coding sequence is TGTGCCAGCAGCCAAGTCAGGGAGGGCACCGGGGAGCTGTTTTTT.

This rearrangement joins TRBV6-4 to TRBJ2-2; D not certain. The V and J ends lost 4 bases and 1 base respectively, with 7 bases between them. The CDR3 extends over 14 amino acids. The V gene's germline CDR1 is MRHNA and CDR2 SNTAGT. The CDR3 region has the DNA TGTGCCAGCAGTGGAGAGTGGAACACCGGGGAGCTGTTTTTT. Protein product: CASSGEWNTGELFF.

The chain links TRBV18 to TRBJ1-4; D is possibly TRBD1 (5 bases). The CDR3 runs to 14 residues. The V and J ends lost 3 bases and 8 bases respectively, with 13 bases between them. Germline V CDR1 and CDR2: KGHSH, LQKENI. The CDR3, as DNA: TGTGCCAGCTCACCTCTAGGGGCCGGGGAAAAACTGTTTTTT. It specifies CASSPLGAGEKLFF.

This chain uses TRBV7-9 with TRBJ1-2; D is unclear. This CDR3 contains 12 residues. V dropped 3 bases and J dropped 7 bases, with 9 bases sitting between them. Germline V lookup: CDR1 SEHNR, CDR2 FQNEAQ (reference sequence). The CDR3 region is CASSFDSGGYTF. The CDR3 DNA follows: TGTGCCAGCAGCTTCGACTCTGGTGGCTACACCTTC.

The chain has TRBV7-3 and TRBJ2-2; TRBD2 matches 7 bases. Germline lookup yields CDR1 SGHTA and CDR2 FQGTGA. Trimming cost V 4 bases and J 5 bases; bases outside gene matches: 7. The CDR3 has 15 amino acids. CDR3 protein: CASSWGGDATGELFF. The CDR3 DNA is TGTGCCAGCAGCTGGGGGGGGGATGCGACCGGGGAGCTGTTTTTT.

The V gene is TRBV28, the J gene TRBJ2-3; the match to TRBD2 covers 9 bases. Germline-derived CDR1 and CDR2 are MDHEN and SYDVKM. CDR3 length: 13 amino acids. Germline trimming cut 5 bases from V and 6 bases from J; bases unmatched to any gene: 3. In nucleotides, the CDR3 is TGTGCCAGCAGTCCAACTAGCGGGGATACGCAGTATTTT. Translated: CASSPTSGDTQYF.

This CDR3 reads CASSQHAPDGNTIYF. The CDR3 nucleotides are TGTGCCAGCAGCCAACACGCTCCCGATGGAAACACCATATATTTT. The genes are TRBV7-2 and TRBJ1-3, with D unclear. Trimming took off 5 bases at V and 3 bases at J, with 14 bases between the two ends. This CDR3 is built from 15 residues. Germline V gene data show CDR1 as SGHTA and CDR2 as FQGNSA. Variable domain in full (rest from reference TRBV7-2 and TRBJ1-3): GAGVSQSPSNKVTEKGKDVELRCDPISGHTALYWYRQSLGQGLEFLIYFQGNSAPDKSGLPSDRFSAERTGGSVSTLTIQRTQQEDSAVYLCASSQHAPDGNTIYFGEGSWLTVV.

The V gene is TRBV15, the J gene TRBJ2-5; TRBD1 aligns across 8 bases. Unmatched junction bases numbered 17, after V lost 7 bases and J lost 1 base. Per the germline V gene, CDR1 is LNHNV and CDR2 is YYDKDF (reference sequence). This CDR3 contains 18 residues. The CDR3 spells CATISRGQGPQFQETQYF. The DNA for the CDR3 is TGTGCCACCATCAGTCGCGGACAGGGTCCCCAATTCCAAGAGACCCAGTACTTC.

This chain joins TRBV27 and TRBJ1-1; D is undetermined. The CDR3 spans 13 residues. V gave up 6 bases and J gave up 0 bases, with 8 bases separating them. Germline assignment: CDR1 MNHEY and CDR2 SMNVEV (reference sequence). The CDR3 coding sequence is TGTGCCAGCAGCCCCGAGGTGAACACTGAAGCTTTCTTT. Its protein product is CASSPEVNTEAFF.

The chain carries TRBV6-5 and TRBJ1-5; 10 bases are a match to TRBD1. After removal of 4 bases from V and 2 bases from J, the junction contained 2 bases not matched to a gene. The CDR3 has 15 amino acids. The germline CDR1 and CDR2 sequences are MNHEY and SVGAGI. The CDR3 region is CASSSGTGGNQPQHF. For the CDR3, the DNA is TGTGCCAGCAGTTCCGGGACAGGGGGCAATCAGCCCCAGCATTTT.

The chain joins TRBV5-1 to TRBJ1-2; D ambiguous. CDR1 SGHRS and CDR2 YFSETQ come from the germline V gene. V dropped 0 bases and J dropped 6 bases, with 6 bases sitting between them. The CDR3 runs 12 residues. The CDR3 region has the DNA TGCGCCAGCAGCTTGGCCGGGGATGGCTACACCTTC. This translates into CASSLAGDGYTF.

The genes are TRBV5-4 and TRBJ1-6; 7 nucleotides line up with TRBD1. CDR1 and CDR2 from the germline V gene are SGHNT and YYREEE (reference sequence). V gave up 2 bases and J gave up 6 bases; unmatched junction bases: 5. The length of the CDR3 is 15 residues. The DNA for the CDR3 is TGTGCCAGCAGCTTTACGACAGGGCGTAATTCACCCCTCCACTTT. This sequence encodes CASSFTTGRNSPLHF. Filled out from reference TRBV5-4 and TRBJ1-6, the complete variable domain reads ETGVTQSPTHLIKTRGQQVTLRCSSQSGHNTVSWYQQALGQGPQFIFQYYREEENGRGNFPPRFSGLQFPNYSSELNVNALELDDSALYLCASSFTTGRNSPLHFGNGTRLTVT.

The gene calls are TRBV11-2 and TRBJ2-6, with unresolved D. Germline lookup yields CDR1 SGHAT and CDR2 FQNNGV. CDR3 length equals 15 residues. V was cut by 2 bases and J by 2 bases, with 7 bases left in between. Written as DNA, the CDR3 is TGTGCCAGCAGCTTACAGAGGACTGGGGCCAACGTCCTGACTTTC. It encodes CASSLQRTGANVLTF.

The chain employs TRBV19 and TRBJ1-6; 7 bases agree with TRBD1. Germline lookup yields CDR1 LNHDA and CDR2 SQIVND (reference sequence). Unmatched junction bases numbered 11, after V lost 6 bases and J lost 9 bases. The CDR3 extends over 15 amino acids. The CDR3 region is CASRPRGRFVSPLHF. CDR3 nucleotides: TGTGCCAGTAGACCGAGGGGGCGGTTTGTTTCACCCCTCCACTTT.

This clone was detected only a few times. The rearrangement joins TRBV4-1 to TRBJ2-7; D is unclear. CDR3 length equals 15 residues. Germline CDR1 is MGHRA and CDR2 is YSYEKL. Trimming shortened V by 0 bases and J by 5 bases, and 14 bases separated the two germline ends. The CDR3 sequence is CASSQDESYLDEQYF. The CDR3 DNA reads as TGCGCCAGCAGCCAAGATGAAAGCTATTTGGACGAGCAGTACTTC.

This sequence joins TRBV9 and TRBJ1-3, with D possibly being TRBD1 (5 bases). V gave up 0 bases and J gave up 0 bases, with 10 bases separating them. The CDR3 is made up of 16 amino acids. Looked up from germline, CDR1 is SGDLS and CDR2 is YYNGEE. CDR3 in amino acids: CASSVGGTDSGNTIYF. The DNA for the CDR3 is TGTGCCAGCAGCGTAGGGGGCACCGACTCTGGAAACACCATATATTTT.